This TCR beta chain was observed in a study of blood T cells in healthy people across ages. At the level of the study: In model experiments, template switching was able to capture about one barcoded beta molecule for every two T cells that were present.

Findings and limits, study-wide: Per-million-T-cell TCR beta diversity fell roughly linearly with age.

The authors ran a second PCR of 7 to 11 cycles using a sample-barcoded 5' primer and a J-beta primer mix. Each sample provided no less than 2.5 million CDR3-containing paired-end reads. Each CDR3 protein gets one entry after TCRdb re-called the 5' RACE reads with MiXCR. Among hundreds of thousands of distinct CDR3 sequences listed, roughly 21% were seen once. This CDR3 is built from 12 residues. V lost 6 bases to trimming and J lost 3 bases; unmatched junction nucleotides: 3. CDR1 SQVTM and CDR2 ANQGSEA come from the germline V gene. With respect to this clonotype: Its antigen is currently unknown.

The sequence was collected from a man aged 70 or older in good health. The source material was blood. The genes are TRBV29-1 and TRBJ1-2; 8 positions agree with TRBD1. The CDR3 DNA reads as TGCAGCGTCGTACAGGGGGACTATGGCTACACCTTC. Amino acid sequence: CSVVQGDYGYTF. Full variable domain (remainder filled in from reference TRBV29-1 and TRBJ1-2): SAVISQKPSRDICQRGTSLTIQCQVDSQVTMMFWYRQQPGQSLTLIATANQGSEATYESGFVIDKFPISRPNLTFSTLTVSNMSPEDSSIYLCSVVQGDYGYTFGSGTRLTVV.